These T cell receptor beta chains were read from a single sample in a study of blood T cell repertoires in COVID-19. Generated by immunoSEQ multiplex PCR, the TCRdb table keeps only in-frame clones and is missing some. The repertoire consists of about 250,000 clones, with around four fifths occurring once and the leading ten covering 4%. Sequences were obtained from peripheral blood. These receptors all come from a man aged 45-65 years with acute or convalescent COVID-19. Both conserved end residues are part of each CDR3. Each record gives: V gene, clone size, CDR3 length, J gene, CDR3 protein. The listing skips clone size in some rows; elsewhere it reads once, few, many or a size class.

>TRBV27|.|17|TRBJ2-1
CASSFLIWRGGRGEQFF
>TRBV11-1|.|15|TRBJ1-2
CASSPKKSSNYGYTF
>TRBV7-3|.|13|TRBJ1-2
CASSNAQGNGYTF
>TRBV9|once|16|TRBJ1-4
CASSRSATGVAEKLFF
>TRBV21-1|.|15|TRBJ1-4
CASSKGNRGYEKLFF
>TRBV7-6|.|15|TRBJ2-6
CASSSPPSGANVLTF
>TRBV5-8|.|16|TRBJ2-3
CASSLAGGRGTDTQYF
>TRBV6-5|.|13|TRBJ1-1
CANGRGVNTEAFF
>TRBV21-1|.|13|TRBJ2-7
CARSKWGQYEQYF
>TRBV4-2|.|17|TRBJ1-5
CASSQDAGRPSNQPQHF
>TRBV21-1|.|15|TRBJ1-2
CASSKDRGKGYGYTF
>TRBV7-8|.|17|TRBJ2-6
CASSLGLGYTGANVLTF
>TRBV5-1|.|13|TRBJ2-1
CASSWTGSNEQFF
>TRBV28|.|15|TRBJ2-5
CASSTRTSGQETQYF
>TRBV19|.|16|TRBJ1-2
CASSMDNRQSPYGYTF
>TRBV5-1|few|15|TRBJ1-6
CASSWKGAGGSPLHF
>TRBV13|.|13|TRBJ2-2
CASGSVMPGELFF
>TRBV4-1|.|16|TRBJ2-7
CASSPRFREGSYEQYF
>TRBV9|.|16|TRBJ2-7
CASSPGGTGGSYEQYF
>TRBV6-5|.|15|TRBJ1-5
CASSLLGVSNQPQHF
>TRBV13|.|16|TRBJ2-1
CASSPTLSGSYNEQFF
>TRBV2|.|15|TRBJ1-6
CASHGSPFGPSPLHF